This T cell receptor (beta chain) was recorded in a study of control samples from healthy donors and cancer patients. Germline V gene sequence: CDR1 MGHRA, CDR2 YSYEKL. The CDR3 is 15 amino acids. V shed 3 bases and J shed 0 bases, with 12 bases lying between them. Sequencing used immunoSEQ multiplex PCR; TCRdb keeps in-frame clones, though not all of them. Here the sample spans some 130,000 clones, approximately 89% being singletons. The chain has TRBV4-1 and TRBJ2-7; tentatively, D is TRBD2 (5 bases). The specimen sequenced was PBMCs. The clonotype was recovered from a man aged 50 to 60 with head and neck cancer. CDR3 protein: CASSHAGPSSYEQYF. The DNA for the CDR3 is TGCGCCAGCAGCCACGCGGGTCCGAGCTCCTACGAGCAGTACTTC.